The entry below gives a single TCR beta chain sequence along with its context. TCRdb independently ran MiXCR on the 5' RACE reads; one entry per CDR3 protein. The table shows some 40,000 distinct CDR3 sequences, with approximately 23% occurring only once. Cells sorted as Tregs were CD4+, CD25+ and CD127-/low. V dropped 2 bases and J dropped 0; count of bases not matched to a gene: 6. Germline CDR1 is MDHEN and CDR2 is SYDVKM. The CDR3 has 16 residues. The TCR comes from a female donor with breast cancer. This chain links TRBV28 with TRBJ2-7, with TRBD2 identical over 8 bases. Source material: Tregs sorted from a lymph node. The CDR3 coding sequence is TGTGCCAGCAGTTTAATTCTAGCGGGTTTCTCCTACGAGCAGTACTTC. Translating it yields CASSLILAGFSYEQYF.